This T cell receptor (beta chain) stems from a study of response to subunit inactivated influenza vaccine listed by TCRdb under 2018. Describing the broader study: To follow how T cells responded to a trivalent subunit inactivated influenza vaccine, the researchers relied on deep quantitative profiling of the T cell receptor repertoire. What the authors observed across the whole study: According to the authors, only a limited number of new T cells may be recruited by each seasonal influenza vaccination.

Libraries were built with RT-PCR. The sequencing machine was an Illumina HiSeq 2500. TCRdb passed the public sequencing reads through fastp at Q25 and MiXCR, retaining productive beta sequences. Every entry covers one CDR3 protein and lists the most common genes and DNA from its rows. The sample profile shows 200,000 to 300,000 distinct CDR3 sequences; approximately 12% of them were found once. The ten largest clones represent over 6.5% of the sample. Worth noting for this clonotype: Its cognate antigen has yet to be identified. No much larger clonotype is one base removed from it; base qualities were not supplied.

Source: non-naive T cells sorted from PBMCs, taken 14 to 15 days before vaccination. The cell subset or site label for this specimen denotes: memory T cell fraction. The TCR originated in a man over 45 who received an inactivated influenza vaccine. Donor details come from another sample of the same person, matched by shared clones.

The sequenced DNA: TGCAGTGCCATGGGCCAAGCGGGGGCGGCCGAGCAGTACTTC. Its amino acids are CSAMGQAGAAEQYF. The chain employs TRBV20-1 and TRBJ2-7, with 8 middle bases fitting TRBD2. CDR1 is given as DFQATT and CDR2 as SNEGSKA, both from the germline V gene (reference sequence). Here V drops 6 bases and J drops 6 bases, and the junction holds 13 bases not matched to any gene. Spanning cysteine to phenylalanine, the CDR3 consists of 14 amino acids. Left in the record is the CDR3 DNA by itself, 42 bases read in frame from the first base.